One and the same sample provided the 21 T cell receptor beta chains below, sequenced in a study of shared clonotypes between healthy human individuals. Generated by immunoSEQ multiplex PCR, the TCRdb table keeps only in-frame clones and is missing some. The table has 650,000 to 700,000 clones, roughly 91% seen once. Sequences were obtained from memory CD8+ T cells from PBMCs. The subset here: CD45RO+ cells pooled with CCR7-negative TemRA cells. Every receptor here comes from a man younger than 35 in good health. Some clones in this sample may be carry-over from other donors' samples.

V is TRBV10-3 and J is TRBJ2-7; D is perhaps TRBD2 (5 bases). Trimming left V 2 bases short and J 6 bases short, with 14 bases between. The CDR3 length is 14 residues. Germline lookup yields CDR1 ENHRY and CDR2 SYGVKD. The chain's CDR3 is CAISEPALAFEQYF. Here the CDR3 DNA reads TGTGCCATCAGTGAGCCGGCCCTAGCTTTCGAGCAGTACTTC.

The chain links TRBV6-1 to TRBJ2-1; perhaps TRBD2 as D (5 bases). V was pared by 11 bases and J by 4 bases, with 6 bases between. The germline CDR1 and CDR2 sequences are MNHNS and SASEGT. The CDR3 runs 10 residues. The CDR3 protein is CAGGYNEQFF. As DNA, the CDR3 is TGTGCCGGCGGGTACAATGAGCAGTTCTTC.

The chain carries TRBV7-9 and TRBJ1-1; D is ambiguous. The length of the CDR3 is 15 residues. CDR1 is SEHNR, CDR2 FQNEAQ, per germline (reference sequence). Trimming took 0 bases from V and 2 from J, leaving 10 bases between them. In DNA form, the CDR3 reads TGTGCCAGCAGCTTAGCGAATCACCTAAACACTGAAGCTTTCTTT. This sequence encodes CASSLANHLNTEAFF.

The chain combines TRBV9 with TRBJ2-6; TRBD2 might be the D (5 bases). Per germline, CDR1 SGDLS and CDR2 YYNGEE. This CDR3 has 17 amino acids. Trimming removed 3 bases from V and 0 bases from J, with 13 bases in between. CDR3 DNA sequence: TGTGCCAGCAGCGCGGGGTTAGGCATCTCTGGGGCCAACGTCCTGACTTTC. This sequence encodes CASSAGLGISGANVLTF.

This clone was found once. This chain uses TRBV9 with TRBJ2-5, with TRBD1 matching over 8 bases. Germline-derived CDR1 and CDR2 are SGDLS and YYNGEE. CDR3 length equals 15 residues. V trimming: 0 bases; J trimming: 5 bases; junction bases outside the gene matches: 6. The CDR3 spells CASSVVPGGWETQYF. CDR3 coding DNA: TGTGCCAGCAGCGTAGTCCCAGGGGGCTGGGAGACCCAGTACTTC.

The chain combines TRBV28 with TRBJ2-5; D possibly corresponds to TRBD1 (5 bases). Near its end, the DNA agrees better with TRBJ2-7, so the J call may be wrong. CDR1 is MDHEN, CDR2 SYDVKM, per germline. This CDR3 is built from 19 residues. The CDR3 region is CASSSMLPVGLGPAYEQYF. The CDR3 DNA sequence: TGTGCCAGCAGTTCCATGTTACCTGTGGGGCTAGGACCCGCCTACGAGCAGTACTTC.

The genes are TRBV28 and TRBJ2-7; 10 nucleotides agree with TRBD2. The length of the CDR3 is 16 residues. Germline lookup yields CDR1 MDHEN and CDR2 SYDVKM. With V trimmed by 4 bases and J by 1 base, 7 bases remained unmatched. The CDR3 coding sequence is TGTGCCAGCAGTTCTCCAGCGGGAGGGCCTTCCTACGAGCAGTACTTC. This encodes CASSSPAGGPSYEQYF.

The rearrangement uses TRBV5-1 and TRBJ2-2; no clear D. The CDR3 contains 15 residues. Germline lookup yields CDR1 SGHRS and CDR2 YFSETQ. Trimming removed 4 bases at V and 1 base at J, with 11 bases between. DNA for the CDR3: TGCGCCAGCAGCCCCGACTCGAGGAACACCGGGGAGCTGTTTTTT. Translating it yields CASSPDSRNTGELFF.

The chain has TRBV19 and TRBJ2-1; D is perhaps TRBD2 (5 bases). Germline CDR1 LNHDA, CDR2 SQIVND (reference sequence). The length of the CDR3 is 17 residues. V was clipped by 6 bases and J by 0 bases, with 18 bases between them. The CDR3 region is CASSVTKLVNSYNEQFF. The CDR3 DNA reads as TGTGCCAGTAGCGTAACGAAACTAGTAAACTCCTACAATGAGCAGTTCTTC.

V gene TRBV28 combines with J gene TRBJ1-1; 8 bases line up with TRBD1. The trim removed 5 bases at V and 2 bases at J, leaving 10 bases unmatched. The V gene's germline CDR1 is MDHEN and CDR2 SYDVKM. The CDR3 extends over 16 amino acids. The chain's CDR3 is CASSAGAGGYNTEAFF. CDR3 sequence (DNA): TGTGCCAGCAGTGCCGGGGCAGGGGGCTATAACACTGAAGCTTTCTTT.

This chain uses TRBV7-9 with TRBJ2-1; the match to TRBD2 covers 9 bases. The V gene end was trimmed by 0 bases and the J gene end by 4 bases; junction bases not matched to a gene: 4. Germline V gene data show CDR1 as SEHNR and CDR2 as FQNEAQ (reference sequence). CDR3 length: 16 amino acids. CDR3 bases: TGTGCCAGCAGCTTAGCCCTAGCGGGACTATACAATGAGCAGTTCTTC. This sequence encodes CASSLALAGLYNEQFF. Full variable domain (remainder filled in from reference TRBV7-9 and TRBJ2-1): DTGVSQNPRHKITKRGQNVTFRCDPISEHNRLYWYRQTLGQGPEFLTYFQNEAQLEKSRLLSDRFSAERPKGSFSTLEIQRTEQGDSAMYLCASSLALAGLYNEQFFGPGTRLTVL.

The chain couples TRBV13 to TRBJ2-1, with TRBD2 as a possible D gene (6 bases). Germline lookup yields CDR1 PRHDT and CDR2 FYEKMQ (reference sequence). V was pared by 0 bases and J by 9 bases, with 12 bases between. The CDR3 sequence is 14 residues long. The CDR3 spells CASSLGRRGGEQFF. CDR3 in DNA: TGTGCCAGCAGCTTAGGCAGGAGGGGAGGTGAGCAGTTCTTC.

In its sample, this clone was seen once. The CDR3 is CASSKVRGLTPRANYGYTF. The CDR3, as DNA: TGTGCCAGCAGCAAAGTCAGGGGCCTTACCCCTAGGGCTAACTATGGCTACACCTTC. The gene calls are TRBV21-1 and TRBJ1-2; the table's D gene call, TRBD1, was not cross checked with the DNA. TRBV21-1 is described as a pseudogene. The CDR3 runs to 19 residues.

V gene TRBV4-1 combines with J gene TRBJ1-1; D is uncertain. CDR3 length: 12 amino acids. CDR1 is MGHRA, CDR2 YSYEKL, per germline. Trimming cost V 4 bases and J 1 base, with 4 bases left between them. In DNA form, the CDR3 reads TGCGCCAGCAGCCCAACGAACACTGAAGCTTTCTTT. This sequence encodes CASSPTNTEAFF.

This clone was observed a handful of times. The rearrangement links TRBV6-1 to TRBJ2-7; TRBD2 aligns across 9 bases. Germline CDR1 MNHNS, CDR2 SASEGT. The CDR3 is 17 amino acids. The J segment lost 0 bases and the V segment lost 0 bases, leaving 6 bases of the junction unmatched. In DNA, the CDR3 is TGTGCCAGCAGTGAAGCTGGGACTAGCAGCCTCTCCTACGAGCAGTACTTC. Protein product: CASSEAGTSSLSYEQYF.

This clone showed up just a few times. The chain links TRBV4-3 to TRBJ1-1, with D hard to call. CDR1 and CDR2 (germline): LGHNA, YSLEER. Trimming stripped 0 bases from V and 3 bases from J, with 5 bases between. The CDR3 is 13 amino acids. The CDR3 protein is CASSQEWDTEAFF. CDR3 bases: TGCGCCAGCAGCCAAGAGTGGGACACTGAAGCTTTCTTT.

The chain uses TRBV5-1 and TRBJ2-5; the match to TRBD1 covers 8 bases. CDR1 is SGHRS, CDR2 YFSETQ, per germline. The junction had 7 bases not matched to a gene; V was cut back by 7 bases and J by 2 bases. The CDR3 length is 14 residues. The chain's CDR3 is CASHDRGEQETQYF. The CDR3 DNA reads as TGCGCCAGCCACGACAGGGGCGAACAAGAGACCCAGTACTTC.

This chain uses TRBV7-9 with TRBJ1-2, with D possibly TRBD1 on 6 matching bases. With 2 bases removed from V and 2 bases from J, the gap between germline ends came to 12 bases. The length of the CDR3 is 15 residues. CDR1 and CDR2 from the germline V gene are SEHNR and FQNEAQ (reference sequence). Here the CDR3 DNA reads TGTGCCAGCAGCTTATTACAGGGAGGGAACTATGGCTACACCTTC. Translating it yields CASSLLQGGNYGYTF.

This clone appeared once. V usage is TRBV6-6 and J usage is TRBJ1-1; tentatively, D is TRBD1 (6 bases). This CDR3 has 15 amino acids. The germline V and J ends were trimmed by 3 bases and 2 bases, with 13 bases remaining between them. The V gene's germline CDR1 is MNHNY and CDR2 SVGAGI (reference sequence). CDR3 region: CASSYPGTPNTEAFF. Here the CDR3 DNA reads TGTGCCAGCAGTTATCCCGGGACACCAAACACTGAAGCTTTCTTT.

This clone was counted between two and nine times. For the CDR3, the DNA is TGTGCCTCCTGGACAGGCTCTGGAAACACCATATATTTT. Its translation: CASWTGSGNTIYF. The rearrangement links TRBV30 to TRBJ1-3, with 7 bases that match TRBD1. The CDR3 runs 13 residues. The germline gives CDR1 GTSNPN, CDR2 SVGIG (reference sequence). J was trimmed by 0 bases and V by 7 bases; bases with no gene match: 3.

The CDR3 reads CSVVGLGAYNEQFF. CDR3 DNA: TGCAGCGTTGTAGGCTTGGGGGCCTACAATGAGCAGTTCTTC. The chain employs TRBV29-1 and TRBJ2-1; D is possibly TRBD1 or TRBD2 (5 bases each). V was trimmed by 4 bases and J by 2 bases, leaving 12 bases between them. The germline CDR1 and CDR2 sequences are SQVTM and ANQGSEA. This CDR3 is 14 amino acids long.